The T cell receptor (beta chain) under discussion was sequenced for a study of OX40 agonist ivuxolimab in advanced cancers. The table came from immunoSEQ multiplex PCR; TCRdb's copy has only in-frame clones and leaves some out. The sample holds about 20,000 clones, less than 85% seen once. In germline, CDR1 is SGHRS, CDR2 YFSETQ. Trimming removed 0 bases at V and 0 bases at J, with 7 bases between. The CDR3 loop spans 15 amino acids. The starting material was CD4+ or CD8+ T cells sorted from blood, obtained in a trial of the OX40 agonist ivuxolimab. The chain uses TRBV5-1 and TRBJ1-5; no firm D call. This clonotype was obtained from an adult with an advanced solid tumor such as melanoma, head and neck, liver or kidney cancer. CDR3 region: CASSLGTDSNQPQHF. The CDR3 region has the DNA TGCGCCAGCAGCTTGGGGACGGATAGCAATCAGCCCCAGCATTTT. Supplemented by reference TRBV5-1 and TRBJ1-5, the full variable domain reads KAGVTQTPRYLIKTRGQQVTLSCSPISGHRSVSWYQQTPGQGLQFLFEYFSETQRNKGNFPGRFSGRQFSNSRSEMNVSTLELGDSALYLCASSLGTDSNQPQHFGDGTRLSIL.